These 11 T cell receptor beta chains were all obtained from the same sample, sequenced in a study of long-term antiretroviral therapy in people with HIV. Sequencing used immunoSEQ v3.0 at survey level. Using immunoSEQ multiplex PCR, the repertoire was profiled, and TCRdb retains in-frame clones only, with some absent. The sample holds 20,000 to 25,000 clones, approximately 80% seen once. The sequenced sample was unsorted PBMCs, obtained 0.1 years before starting antiretroviral therapy. These receptors were taken from a man in his late teens or twenties with HIV.

This clone was detected a few times. This sequence joins TRBV10-1 and TRBJ2-7; tentatively, D is TRBD1 (6 bases). The CDR3 is 15 residues long. Germline CDR1 WNHNN, CDR2 SYGVQD (reference sequence). V lost 2 bases to trimming and J lost 7 bases, with 18 bases between them. CDR3 sequence (DNA): TGCGCCAGCAGTGAGACGGCAGGGGCACTTGAAGAGCAGTACTTC. Translation gives CASSETAGALEEQYF.

CDR3 region: CASSGQGERDYGYTF. The DNA for the CDR3 is TGTGCCAGCAGCGGACAGGGTGAGAGGGACTATGGCTACACCTTC. The rearrangement joins TRBV9 to TRBJ1-2, with TRBD1 identical over 7 bases. The CDR3 loop spans 15 amino acids. Germline V gene sequence: CDR1 SGDLS, CDR2 YYNGEE. V dropped 3 bases and J dropped 3; count of bases not matched to a gene: 8.

The chain is built from TRBV4-1 and TRBJ2-1, with a weak D call TRBD2 (7 bases). The V gene's germline CDR1 is MGHRA and CDR2 YSYEKL. V gave up 2 bases and J gave up 6 bases, with 20 bases separating them. This CDR3 is 17 amino acids long. In DNA, the CDR3 is TGCGCCAGCAGCCAACCGGTACGCAGGGGCGGGGGCAATGAGCAGTTCTTC. This translates into CASSQPVRRGGGNEQFF.

This clone has more than one count but fewer than ten. V gene TRBV13 combines with J gene TRBJ1-5; TRBD1 might be the D (5 bases). Deletions cut 5 bases from V and 5 bases from J, with 10 bases between. Per germline, CDR1 PRHDT and CDR2 FYEKMQ (reference sequence). The CDR3 has 13 amino acids. The CDR3 DNA is TGTGCCAGCAGCCAGGGTTCCCATCAGCCCCAGCATTTT. It is translated as CASSQGSHQPQHF.

The chain combines TRBV5-1 with TRBJ2-1; weak D call: TRBD1 (6 bases). The germline V gene has CDR1 SGHRS and CDR2 YFSETQ. The CDR3 has 15 residues. The V and J ends lost 2 bases and 0 bases respectively, with 9 bases between them. The CDR3 loop is CASSLQGSSYNEQFF. The CDR3 region has the DNA TGCGCCAGCAGCTTACAGGGAAGCTCCTACAATGAGCAGTTCTTC.

This CDR3 reads CASFEGGTYEQYF. The CDR3 DNA is TGTGCCAGCTTTGAAGGGGGGACCTACGAGCAGTACTTC. The chain couples TRBV6-1 to TRBJ2-7, with D perhaps assigned TRBD1 or TRBD2 (6 bases each). CDR3 length: 13 residues. V was pared by 8 bases and J by 2 bases, with 13 bases between. Looked up from germline, CDR1 is MNHNS and CDR2 is SASEGT.

CDR3 loop: CAISYSGDHSYNEQFF. The CDR3 DNA reads TGTGCCATCAGCTACTCCGGGGACCACTCCTACAATGAGCAGTTCTTC. The genes are TRBV10-3 and TRBJ2-1, with D perhaps matching TRBD1 or TRBD2 (5 bases each). CDR1 is ENHRY and CDR2 is SYGVKD in the germline V gene. The CDR3 contains 16 residues. Between the trimmed V and J ends, which lost 6 bases and 0 bases, there was a span of 15 bases.

The chain is built from TRBV27 and TRBJ2-3, with D uncertain. Per the germline V gene, CDR1 is MNHEY and CDR2 is SMNVEV (reference sequence). Trimming cost V 6 bases and J 0 bases, with 13 bases left between them. The CDR3 loop spans 15 amino acids. CDR3 nucleotide sequence: TGTGCCAGCAGCCCCGGAAGTTCGAGCACAGATACGCAGTATTTT. It encodes CASSPGSSSTDTQYF.

This chain connects TRBV29-1 to TRBJ2-2; tentative D call: TRBD1 (6 bases). The germline V gene has CDR1 SQVTM and CDR2 ANQGSEA. The V end was cut by 7 bases, the J end by 4 bases, with 22 bases between. This CDR3 has 16 amino acids. CDR3 region: CSAITGSNSGTGELFF. The CDR3 DNA follows: TGCAGCGCTATAACAGGGAGTAACTCGGGCACCGGGGAGCTGTTTTTT.

This clone has just a few counts. V usage is TRBV6-1 and J usage is TRBJ1-5, with 7 bases identical to TRBD1. With V trimmed by 4 bases and J by 9 bases, 12 bases remained unmatched. The CDR3 totals 15 residues. CDR1 is MNHNS and CDR2 is SASEGT in the germline V gene. This chain's CDR3 is CASSGQGGILGPQHF. CDR3 bases: TGTGCCAGCAGTGGGCAGGGGGGGATCTTAGGGCCCCAGCATTTT.

J is TRBJ2-7 and V is TRBV28; possibly TRBD1 for D (6 bases). The CDR3 length is 14 residues. Germline values: CDR1 MDHEN, CDR2 SYDVKM. The V gene lost 7 bases and the J gene lost 9 bases, with 22 bases spanning the gap. Written as DNA, the CDR3 is TGTGCCAGCAATCCGGGGACACAAACCCCCCGGCAGTACTTC. Its translation is CASNPGTQTPRQYF. Looking up the rest from reference TRBV28 and TRBJ2-7 gives the full variable domain: DVKVTQSSRYLVKRTGEKVFLECVQDMDHENMFWYRQDPGLGLRLIYFSYDVKMKEKGDIPEGYSVSREKKERFSLILESASTNQTSMYLCASNPGTQTPRQYFGPGTRLTVT.